The present entry profiles one T cell receptor beta chain with its context. The data originate from a study of radiation and T cells in renal cell carcinoma. Time point reported: blood 4 weeks post-SBRT, at nephrectomy. Treatment noted: 15 Gy SBRT to primary tumor, nephrectomy 4 weeks later. Nephrectomy followed 15 Gy stereotactic body radiation by 4 weeks. After SBRT, blood was collected at 2 and 4 weeks, plus baseline. The tumor was a clear cell renal cell carcinoma. This CDR3 spans 16 amino acids. J gave up 2 bases and V 1 base, and 5 bases lay outside the gene matches. Germline CDR1 is SEHNR and CDR2 is FQNEAQ (reference sequence). The method was immunoSEQ multiplex PCR; TCRdb's version includes in-frame clones alone and lacks a portion of them. The repertoire holds around 94,000 clones, with around four fifths as singletons.

This clonotype was obtained from a man aged 50 to 59 with renal cell carcinoma. This sample comprised blood, obtained from a patient whose treatment included radiotherapy and nephrectomy. The chain combines TRBV7-9 with TRBJ2-3; 8 bases map to TRBD2. CDR3 region: CASSLGLAGNTDTQYF. Here the CDR3 DNA reads TGTGCCAGCAGCTTAGGATTAGCGGGGAACACAGATACGCAGTATTTT. The full variable domain, its missing parts supplied by reference TRBV7-9 and TRBJ2-3, is DTGVSQNPRHKITKRGQNVTFRCDPISEHNRLYWYRQTLGQGPEFLTYFQNEAQLEKSRLLSDRFSAERPKGSFSTLEIQRTEQGDSAMYLCASSLGLAGNTDTQYFGPGTRLTVL.